The 26 T cell receptor beta chains below come from one sample, sequenced in a study of blood T cell repertoires in COVID-19. Generated by immunoSEQ multiplex PCR, the TCRdb table keeps only in-frame clones and is missing some. The sample lists 200,000 to 250,000 clones, approximately 85% occurring once. Sequencing was performed on peripheral blood. These receptors were obtained from a man between 45 and 60 years old with COVID-19, enrolled during active disease.

The chain combines TRBV29-1 with TRBJ1-1; TRBD1 is a possible D gene (6 bases). Germline V lookup: CDR1 SQVTM, CDR2 ANQGSEA. The V end was cut by 3 bases, the J end by 4 bases, with 12 bases between. CDR3 length equals 13 residues. The CDR3 sequence is CSVDNRGGTEAFF. The CDR3 DNA reads as TGCAGCGTTGATAATAGGGGGGGCACTGAAGCTTTCTTT. Supplemented by reference TRBV29-1 and TRBJ1-1, the full variable domain reads SAVISQKPSRDICQRGTSLTIQCQVDSQVTMMFWYRQQPGQSLTLIATANQGSEATYESGFVIDKFPISRPNLTFSTLTVSNMSPEDSSIYLCSVDNRGGTEAFFGQGTRLTVV.

The sample holds one count of this clone. The rearrangement links TRBV5-6 to TRBJ2-1, with a tentative D call TRBD1 (6 bases). CDR1 and CDR2 from the germline V gene are SGHDT and YYEEEE. Trimming left V 2 bases short and J 5 bases short, with 11 bases between. The CDR3 contains 14 residues. DNA for the CDR3: TGTGCCAGCAGCTTAGCAGGGGTAAACAATGAGCAGTTCTTC. Translation gives CASSLAGVNNEQFF. The full variable domain, in which reference TRBV5-6 and TRBJ2-1 provide the parts outside the CDR3, is DAGVTQSPTHLIKTRGQQVTLRCSPKSGHDTVSWYQQALGQGPQFIFQYYEEEERQRGNFPDRFSGHQFPNYSSELNVNALLLGDSALYLCASSLAGVNNEQFFGPGTRLTVL.

V is TRBV5-1 and J is TRBJ2-7; D remains ambiguous. Trimming removed 4 bases from V and 0 bases from J, with 11 bases in between. CDR3 length equals 14 residues. Germline V lookup: CDR1 SGHRS, CDR2 YFSETQ. The chain's CDR3 is CASSPGDTSYEQYF. The CDR3 bases are TGCGCCAGCAGCCCCGGTGACACCTCCTACGAGCAGTACTTC.

This chain uses TRBV7-9 with TRBJ2-7; 11 bases are shared with TRBD1. The V gene end was trimmed by 5 bases and the J gene end by 4 bases; junction bases not matched to a gene: 7. CDR3 length: 15 residues. CDR1 and CDR2 from the germline V gene are SEHNR and FQNEAQ (reference sequence). CDR3 in DNA: TGTGCCAGCAGCCCTCGTGGGACAGGGGGATACGAGCAGTACTTC. This encodes CASSPRGTGGYEQYF.

The chain carries TRBV7-2 and TRBJ2-2, with D possibly TRBD2 on 7 matching bases. This CDR3 is built from 15 residues. Germline V gene lookup returns CDR1 SGHTA and CDR2 FQGNSA. V lost 1 base, J lost 6 bases, and 12 bases lay in between. Here the CDR3 DNA reads TGTGCCAGCAGCTTAGTGTCGGGGGGCCCCGGGGAGCTGTTTTTT. Protein sequence: CASSLVSGGPGELFF.

This sequence joins TRBV24-1 and TRBJ1-1; D might be TRBD1 (5 bases). Deletions cut 3 bases from V and 8 bases from J, with 9 bases between. CDR1 and CDR2 from the germline V gene are KGHDR and SFDVKD. The CDR3 is made up of 12 amino acids. CDR3 loop: CATSDRGEEAFF. The CDR3 nucleotides read TGTGCCACCAGTGATCGGGGGGAAGAAGCTTTCTTT.

A few counts support this clone. J is TRBJ2-2 and V is TRBV7-9, with 7 bases that match TRBD2. The CDR3 is made up of 13 amino acids. The germline V gene encodes CDR1 SEHNR and CDR2 FQNEAQ (reference sequence). This CDR3 is CAREEGMSGELFF. CDR3 nucleotides: TGTGCACGGGAGGAGGGAATGTCCGGGGAGCTGTTTTTT.

This sequence joins TRBV7-2 and TRBJ1-1, with 8 bases lining up with TRBD1. This CDR3 has 14 amino acids. Germline loops: CDR1 SGHTA, CDR2 FQGNSA. J gave up 0 bases and V 4 bases, and 1 base lay outside the gene matches. CDR3 residues: CASSSTGVNTEAFF. In DNA, the CDR3 is TGTGCCAGCAGCTCGACAGGGGTGAACACTGAAGCTTTCTTT.

J is TRBJ1-5 and V is TRBV15, with 9 bases fitting TRBD1. This CDR3 is 17 amino acids long. The germline CDR1 and CDR2 sequences are LNHNV and YYDKDF (reference sequence). Trimming at V came to 2 bases and at J to 2 bases, leaving 7 bases not matched to a gene. The chain's CDR3 is CATSRPGQGIGNQPQHF. DNA for the CDR3: TGTGCCACCAGCAGACCGGGACAGGGAATAGGCAATCAGCCCCAGCATTTT.

This rearrangement joins TRBV6-5 to TRBJ1-1; 8 nucleotides agree with TRBD1. The CDR3 is 16 residues long. CDR1 is MNHEY and CDR2 is SVGAGI in the germline V gene. The J segment lost 0 bases and the V segment lost 2 bases, leaving 5 bases of the junction unmatched. In nucleotides, the CDR3 is TGTGCCAGCAGTTACGGTACAGGGGGATTGAACACTGAAGCTTTCTTT. Translating it yields CASSYGTGGLNTEAFF.

The CDR3 sequence is CASSPDRASNQPQHF. DNA for the CDR3: TGTGCCAGCTCACCTGACAGGGCCAGCAATCAGCCCCAGCATTTT. The V gene is TRBV18, the J gene TRBJ1-5, with 7 bases fitting TRBD1. The J segment lost 1 base and the V segment lost 3 bases, leaving 3 bases of the junction unmatched. CDR1 is KGHSH and CDR2 is LQKENI in the germline V gene. The CDR3 has 15 amino acids.

The CDR3 bases are TGCAGTGCTAGTCGCCCGGGGGCTAATGAAAAACTGTTTTTT. This translates into CSASRPGANEKLFF. The chain carries TRBV20-1 and TRBJ1-4; maybe TRBD1 (5 bases). Between the trimmed V and J ends, which lost 3 bases and 3 bases, there was a span of 11 bases. From germline, CDR1 is DFQATT and CDR2 SNEGSKA (reference sequence). This CDR3 contains 14 residues.

The V gene is TRBV28, the J gene TRBJ1-5, with D uncertain. V lost 5 bases, J lost 0 bases, and 5 bases lay in between. This CDR3 spans 13 amino acids. Germline lookup yields CDR1 MDHEN and CDR2 SYDVKM. Here the CDR3 DNA reads TGTGCCAGCAGTCAGGCTAGCAATCAGCCCCAGCATTTT. Its translation: CASSQASNQPQHF. The complete variable domain, with remaining parts taken from reference TRBV28 and TRBJ1-5, reads DVKVTQSSRYLVKRTGEKVFLECVQDMDHENMFWYRQDPGLGLRLIYFSYDVKMKEKGDIPEGYSVSREKKERFSLILESASTNQTSMYLCASSQASNQPQHFGDGTRLSIL.

The V call is TRBV6-5, the J call TRBJ1-6; 7 nucleotides line up with TRBD1. The CDR3 consists of 15 residues. J lost 10 bases, V lost 5 bases, and 11 bases had no gene match. CDR1 and CDR2 from the germline V gene are MNHEY and SVGAGI. The CDR3 coding sequence is TGTGCCAGCAGTATGACAGGGTCTTTTTTCTCACCCCTCCACTTT. Its protein is CASSMTGSFFSPLHF.

V usage is TRBV5-1 and J usage is TRBJ2-1, with TRBD2 matching 14 bases. Germline CDR1 SGHRS, CDR2 YFSETQ. The CDR3 is made up of 15 amino acids. V was clipped by 4 bases and J by 7 bases; unmatched bases: 4. CDR3 coding DNA: TGCGCCAGCAGCCCACGGACTAGCGGGGGGAATGAGCAGTTCTTC. It yields the protein CASSPRTSGGNEQFF.

This clone appeared once. CDR3 nucleotides: TGTGCCAGCAGCCCCGGACTAGCGGGGGGGAACACCGGGGAGCTGTTTTTT. This sequence encodes CASSPGLAGGNTGELFF. J is TRBJ2-2 and V is TRBV7-3; 14 positions agree with TRBD2. There are 17 residues in the CDR3. In germline, CDR1 is SGHTA, CDR2 FQGTGA. After removal of 5 bases from V and 1 base from J, the junction contained 3 bases not matched to a gene. The complete variable domain, with remaining parts taken from reference TRBV7-3 and TRBJ2-2, reads GAGVSQTPSNKVTEKGKYVELRCDPISGHTALYWYRQSLGQGPEFLIYFQGTGAADDSGLPNDRFFAVRPEGSVSTLKIQRTERGDSAVYLCASSPGLAGGNTGELFFGEGSRLTVL.

This clone was detected a few times. The chain uses TRBV5-1 and TRBJ2-7; the D gene is possibly TRBD1 (6 bases). Trimming pared 0 bases from V and 3 bases from J, leaving 10 bases between. The CDR3 loop spans 14 amino acids. The germline V gene has CDR1 SGHRS and CDR2 YFSETQ. This CDR3 is CASSLDQGSYEQYF. The CDR3 bases are TGCGCCAGCAGCTTGGATCAGGGGAGCTACGAGCAGTACTTC. The full variable domain, in which reference TRBV5-1 and TRBJ2-7 provide the parts outside the CDR3, is KAGVTQTPRYLIKTRGQQVTLSCSPISGHRSVSWYQQTPGQGLQFLFEYFSETQRNKGNFPGRFSGRQFSNSRSEMNVSTLELGDSALYLCASSLDQGSYEQYFGPGTRLTVT.

This chain links TRBV11-2 with TRBJ2-7; TRBD1 matches at 10 bases. V shed 1 base, J shed 0 bases, and the junction held 0 bases outside the gene matches. The CDR3 spans 15 residues. Germline-derived CDR1 and CDR2 are SGHAT and FQNNGV. The DNA of the CDR3 is TGTGCCAGCAGCTTAGGGACAGGGGGCTCCTACGAGCAGTACTTC. Amino acids: CASSLGTGGSYEQYF.

The rearrangement links TRBV14 to TRBJ1-5; the match to TRBD1 covers 9 bases. The germline gives CDR1 SGHDN, CDR2 FVKESK. CDR3 length equals 17 residues. J gave up 2 bases and V 2 bases, and 7 bases lay outside the gene matches. This CDR3 is CASSQTGGRLGNQPQHF. CDR3 nucleotide sequence: TGTGCCAGCAGCCAAACAGGGGGCAGGTTAGGCAATCAGCCCCAGCATTTT.

The chain couples TRBV9 to TRBJ1-2; D uncertain. V was cut by 0 bases and J by 8 bases, with 14 bases left in between. The CDR3 contains 14 residues. CDR1 and CDR2 from the germline V gene are SGDLS and YYNGEE. The CDR3 here is CASSVVEGSQGYTF. The CDR3 DNA reads as TGTGCCAGCAGCGTAGTTGAGGGTTCGCAAGGCTACACCTTC.

This clone was counted between two and nine times. As DNA, the CDR3 is TGTGCCAGCAGCCAAGGCGAGGGGGGGAGCTATGGCTACACCTTC. This sequence encodes CASSQGEGGSYGYTF. The V gene is TRBV4-2, the J gene TRBJ1-2, with a tentative D call TRBD1 (6 bases). Trimming removed 1 base from V and 4 bases from J, with 13 bases in between. Per the germline V gene, CDR1 is LGHNA and CDR2 is YNFKEQ. This CDR3 has 15 amino acids.

The rearrangement links TRBV5-4 to TRBJ2-7; possibly TRBD1 for D (5 bases). In germline, CDR1 is SGHNT, CDR2 YYREEE (reference sequence). The length of the CDR3 is 12 residues. Deletions cut 5 bases from V and 6 bases from J, with 12 bases between. The CDR3 sequence is CASSQGFAEQYF. The CDR3 DNA reads TGTGCCAGCAGTCAGGGATTTGCCGAGCAGTACTTC.

The chain recombines TRBV7-8 with TRBJ2-7; TRBD2 might be the D (6 bases). The CDR3 is 16 amino acids. Germline lookup yields CDR1 SGHVS and CDR2 FQNEAQ. Trimming cost V 3 bases and J 1 base, with 16 bases left between them. The CDR3 spells CASSFRGSVPSYEQYF. In DNA form, the CDR3 reads TGTGCCAGCAGCTTCCGGGGGTCGGTCCCATCCTACGAGCAGTACTTC.

This chain joins TRBV5-1 and TRBJ1-4; the match to TRBD1 covers 11 bases. The germline V gene encodes CDR1 SGHRS and CDR2 YFSETQ. The CDR3 loop spans 14 amino acids. V lost 2 bases, J lost 7 bases, and 1 base stayed unmatched. The CDR3 protein is CASSLGQGAEKLFF. As DNA, the CDR3 is TGCGCCAGCAGCTTAGGACAGGGGGCTGAAAAACTGTTTTTT.

CDR3 amino acids: CASQEGQTGELFF. In nucleotides, the CDR3 is TGCGCCAGCCAAGAGGGACAGACCGGGGAGCTGTTTTTT. This chain joins TRBV5-1 and TRBJ2-2; 7 bases are a match to TRBD1. After removal of 7 bases from V and 5 bases from J, the junction contained 5 bases not matched to a gene. This CDR3 spans 13 amino acids. CDR1 and CDR2 (germline): SGHRS, YFSETQ.

This rearrangement joins TRBV5-5 to TRBJ2-3; 16 positions match TRBD2. The CDR3 is 19 residues long. Germline CDR1 is SGHKS and CDR2 is YYEKEE (reference sequence). V shed 0 bases and J 5 bases; nucleotides not matched to a gene: 9. CDR3 sequence: CASSLVGTSGGAWLDTQYF. Written as DNA, the CDR3 is TGTGCCAGCAGCTTGGTAGGGACTAGCGGGGGGGCCTGGTTAGATACGCAGTATTTT.